This T cell receptor beta chain was documented in a study of CD4 and CD8 cells across lung adenocarcinoma regions. The CDR3 is 15 residues long. Trimming stripped 1 base from V and 4 bases from J, with 12 bases between. The germline gives CDR1 SEHNR, CDR2 FQNEAQ (reference sequence). This clonotype occurred many times. TCRdb redid the calling of the PCR reads with MiXCR, one entry per CDR3 protein. Of over 7,500 distinct CDR3 sequences in the sample, 50% were seen once. Donors had localized lung adenocarcinoma, a non-small cell lung cancer. The receptor was isolated from a female donor with lung adenocarcinoma. The CD4 and CD8 labels of this study may be unreliable. V is TRBV7-9 and J is TRBJ2-3, with D unresolved. The sequenced material came from CD8+ T cells from the margin of a lung tumor. CDR3 amino acids: CASSLVGFRADTQYF. The CDR3 DNA is TGTGCCAGCAGCTTAGTCGGGTTCCGGGCAGATACGCAGTATTTT.